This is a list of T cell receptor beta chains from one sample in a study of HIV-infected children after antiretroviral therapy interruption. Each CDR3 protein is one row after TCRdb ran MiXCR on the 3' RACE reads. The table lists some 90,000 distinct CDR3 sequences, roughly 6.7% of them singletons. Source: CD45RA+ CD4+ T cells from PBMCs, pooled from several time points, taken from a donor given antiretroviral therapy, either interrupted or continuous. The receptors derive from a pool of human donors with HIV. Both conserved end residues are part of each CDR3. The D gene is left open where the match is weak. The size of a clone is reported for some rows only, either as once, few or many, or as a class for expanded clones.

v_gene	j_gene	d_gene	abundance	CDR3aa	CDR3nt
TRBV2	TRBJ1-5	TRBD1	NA	CASSGGQDGRHF	TGTGCCAGCAGTGGAGGACAGGACGGACGGCATTTT
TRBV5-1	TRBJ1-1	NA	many	CASSLQTDTEAFF	TGCGCCAGCAGCCTACAGACGGACACTGAAGCTTTCTTT
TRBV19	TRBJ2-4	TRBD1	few	CASSGQGGNIQYF	TGTGCCAGTAGCGGACAGGGGGGAAACATTCAGTACTTC
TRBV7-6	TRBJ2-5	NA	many	CASSSLRQRPTQYF	TGTGCCAGCAGCTCCCTTAGACAGAGACCGACCCAGTACTTC
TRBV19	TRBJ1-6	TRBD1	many	CASSVTGTVSLLAPLHF	TGTGCCAGTAGTGTTACCGGGACAGTTAGTTTACTGGCACCCCTCCACTTT
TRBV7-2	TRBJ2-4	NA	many	CASSLALTSFKNIQYF	TGTGCCAGCAGCTTAGCACTTACTAGCTTCAAAAACATTCAGTACTTC
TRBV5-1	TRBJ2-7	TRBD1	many	CASSFGTGPSYEQYF	TGCGCCAGCAGCTTCGGGACAGGGCCCAGCTACGAGCAGTACTTC
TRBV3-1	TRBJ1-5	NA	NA	CASSQAGGQPQHF	TGTGCCAGCAGCCAAGCTGGGGGTCAGCCCCAGCATTTT
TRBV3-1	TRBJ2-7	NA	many	CASSPSGTRTLYEQYF	TGTGCCAGCAGCCCCTCCGGGACAAGAACACTCTACGAGCAGTACTTC
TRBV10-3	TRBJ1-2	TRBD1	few	CAISAGQGDGYTF	TGTGCCATCAGTGCGGGACAGGGGGATGGCTACACCTTC
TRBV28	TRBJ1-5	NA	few	CASSVRDTPTRPQHF	TGTGCCAGCAGTGTCCGGGACACTCCAACTCGGCCCCAGCATTTT
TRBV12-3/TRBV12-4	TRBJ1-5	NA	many	CASSRGSSNQPQHF	TGTGCCAGCAGTCGGGGTTCTAGCAATCAGCCCCAGCATTTT
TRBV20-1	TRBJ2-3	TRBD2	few	CSASRYPSGSVGDTQYF	TGCAGTGCTAGCCGATACCCTAGCGGGTCCGTTGGAGATACGCAGTATTTT
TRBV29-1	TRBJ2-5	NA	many	CSVVQETQYF	TGCAGCGTTGTGCAAGAGACCCAGTACTTC
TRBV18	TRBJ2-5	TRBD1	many	CASSPLGTDQETQYF	TGTGCCAGCTCACCCTTAGGGACAGATCAAGAGACCCAGTACTTC
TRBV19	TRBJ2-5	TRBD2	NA	CASSVRGGHSETQYF	TGTGCCAGTAGTGTTCGGGGGGGCCACAGCGAGACCCAGTACTTC
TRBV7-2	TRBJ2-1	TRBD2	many	CASSGLATNEQFF	TGTGCCAGCAGCGGACTAGCGACCAATGAGCAGTTCTTC
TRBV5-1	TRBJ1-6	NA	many	CASSLTSRQVDSPLHF	TGCGCCAGCAGCTTAACCTCCCGACAGGTAGATTCACCCCTCCACTTT
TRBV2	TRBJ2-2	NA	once	CASSEIGASRGELFF	TGTGCCAGCAGTGAAATCGGGGCCTCCAGGGGGGAGCTGTTTTTT
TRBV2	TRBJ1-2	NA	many	CASSARGKGGGYTF	TGTGCCAGCAGTGCCCGGGGTAAGGGAGGCGGCTACACCTTC
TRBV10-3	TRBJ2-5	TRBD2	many	CAIRGGRGETQYF	TGTGCCATCAGGGGAGGGCGGGGGGAGACCCAGTACTTC
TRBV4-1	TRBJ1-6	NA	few	CASSQGPTAIPNSPLHF	TGCGCCAGCAGCCAAGGACCGACGGCGATTCCAAATTCACCCCTCCACTTT
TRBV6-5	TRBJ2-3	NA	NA	CASALTPLATDTQYF	TGTGCCAGCGCCCTTACCCCCCTGGCGACAGATACGCAGTATTTT
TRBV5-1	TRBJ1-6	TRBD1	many	CASSGTGGDSPLHF	TGCGCCAGCAGCGGGACAGGGGGGGATTCACCCCTCCACTTT
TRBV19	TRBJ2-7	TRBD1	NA	CASSGNSGTGFYEQYF	TGTGCCAGTAGTGGGAATTCCGGGACAGGGTTTTACGAGCAGTACTTC
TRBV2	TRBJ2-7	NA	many	CATRSWGRYEQYF	TGTGCCACGAGGAGCTGGGGACGCTACGAGCAGTACTTC
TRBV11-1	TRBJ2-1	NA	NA	CASSLGFGGTVAYNEQFF	TGTGCCAGCAGCTTAGGCTTCGGCGGGACAGTAGCTTACAATGAGCAGTTCTTC
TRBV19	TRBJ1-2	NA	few	CASSPNWDYGYTF	TGTGCCAGTAGTCCGAATTGGGATTATGGCTACACCTTC
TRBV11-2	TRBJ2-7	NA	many	CASLSVVTPYEQYF	TGTGCCAGTCTTTCGGTAGTCACCCCCTACGAGCAGTACTTC
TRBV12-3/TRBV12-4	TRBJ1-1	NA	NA	CASMVRGPEAFF	TGTGCCAGCATGGTCCGGGGACCTGAAGCTTTCTTT
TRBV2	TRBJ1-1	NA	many	CASGMDAANTEAFF	TGTGCCAGCGGGATGGATGCGGCGAACACTGAAGCTTTCTTT
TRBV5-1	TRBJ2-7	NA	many	CASSSTVSYEQYF	TGCGCCAGCAGCTCCACGGTCTCCTACGAGCAGTACTTC
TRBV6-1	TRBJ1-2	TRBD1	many	CATIRPGQGRNYGYTF	TGTGCCACCATTCGGCCGGGACAGGGAAGGAACTATGGCTACACCTTC
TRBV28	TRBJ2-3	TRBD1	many	CATNRDRVTDTQYF	TGTGCCACCAACCGGGACAGGGTTACAGATACGCAGTATTTT
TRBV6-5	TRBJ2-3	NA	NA	CASSYSATTDTQYF	TGTGCCAGCAGTTACTCGGCCACCACAGATACGCAGTATTTT
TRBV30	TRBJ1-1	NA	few	CAWSVQGIEAFF	TGTGCCTGGAGTGTACAGGGAATTGAAGCTTTCTTT
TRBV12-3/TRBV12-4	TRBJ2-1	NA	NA	CASSLSSVSNEQFF	TGTGCCAGCAGTTTATCCAGCGTAAGCAATGAGCAGTTCTTC
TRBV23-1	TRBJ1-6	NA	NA	CASSQSGRSPPLHF	TGCGCCAGCAGTCAATCGGGCAGATCTCCACCCCTCCACTTT
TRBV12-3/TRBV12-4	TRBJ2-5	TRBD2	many	CASSQGLAGQYF	TGTGCCAGCAGTCAAGGACTAGCGGGACAGTACTTC
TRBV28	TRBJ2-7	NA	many	CASSLERGTYEQYF	TGTGCCAGCAGTTTGGAACGGGGCACCTACGAGCAGTACTTC
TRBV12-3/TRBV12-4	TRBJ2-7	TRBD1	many	CASSLKGQAYEQYF	TGTGCCAGCAGTTTAAAGGGACAGGCCTACGAGCAGTACTTC
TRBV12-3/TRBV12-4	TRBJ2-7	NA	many	CASNLLGQNEQYF	TGTGCCAGCAATTTGCTAGGACAGAATGAGCAGTACTTC
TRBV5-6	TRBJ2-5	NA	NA	CASSSIRQVQETQYF	TGTGCCAGCAGCTCTATTAGACAGGTCCAAGAGACCCAGTACTTC